Each of the 23 T cell receptor beta chains below was sequenced from the same sample in a study of blood T cell repertoires in COVID-19. The method was immunoSEQ multiplex PCR; TCRdb's version includes in-frame clones alone and lacks a portion of them. The sample lists 95,000 to 150,000 clones; 79% were seen once. The sample was peripheral blood. The receptors originated from a middle-aged man with active or convalescent COVID-19.

V is TRBV27 and J is TRBJ2-7, with 9 positions matching TRBD2. This CDR3 is 15 amino acids long. V lost 3 bases to trimming and J lost 4 bases; unmatched junction nucleotides: 7. The germline V gene has CDR1 MNHEY and CDR2 SMNVEV (reference sequence). The CDR3 nucleotides read TGTGCCAGCAGTTTCTCGGGACTAGCAGTATACGAGCAGTACTTC. It translates to CASSFSGLAVYEQYF.

This chain links TRBV6-5 with TRBJ1-1; no reliable D call. This CDR3 has 15 amino acids. The germline V gene has CDR1 MNHEY and CDR2 SVGAGI. The V end was cut by 4 bases, the J end by 1 base, with 13 bases between. The CDR3 DNA sequence: TGTGCCAGCAGTTTATTTGGCAGTAAGAACACTGAAGCTTTCTTT. Encoded protein: CASSLFGSKNTEAFF.

V is TRBV5-4 and J is TRBJ2-2; D perhaps matches TRBD2 (6 bases). Germline V gene lookup returns CDR1 SGHNT and CDR2 YYREEE (reference sequence). The length of the CDR3 is 15 residues. Trimming took 2 bases from V and 3 from J, leaving 11 bases between them. The CDR3 DNA reads as TGTGCCAGCAGCTTAAGGTGGGGGGACACCGGGGAGCTGTTTTTT. This gives the protein CASSLRWGDTGELFF.

The V call is TRBV6-5, the J call TRBJ1-1; weak D call: TRBD1 (5 bases). V was shortened by 10 bases and J by 2 bases, with 14 bases between the two germline ends. In germline, CDR1 is MNHEY, CDR2 SVGAGI. CDR3 length equals 13 residues. The CDR3 region has the DNA TGTGCCACCTCGGACAACTTAAACACTGAAGCTTTCTTT. It specifies CATSDNLNTEAFF.

The rearrangement uses TRBV19 and TRBJ2-2, with TRBD2 identical over 9 bases. Germline assignment: CDR1 LNHDA and CDR2 SQIVND (reference sequence). J gave up 8 bases and V 5 bases, and 12 bases lay outside the gene matches. CDR3 length equals 16 residues. The CDR3 DNA reads as TGTGCCAGTAGTCCCTGGGGACTAGCAGAGGGAGGGGAGCTGTTTTTT. Translated: CASSPWGLAEGGELFF.

The chain's CDR3 is CASSQPGQSIPGELFF. CDR3 nucleotide sequence: TGTGCCAGCAGCCAGCCGGGACAGTCAATTCCCGGGGAGCTGTTTTTT. The chain is built from TRBV11-2 and TRBJ2-2, with TRBD1 matching 7 bases. The CDR3 sequence is 16 residues long. With V trimmed by 5 bases and J by 6 bases, 12 bases remained unmatched. CDR1 SGHAT and CDR2 FQNNGV come from the germline V gene.

The chain joins TRBV30 to TRBJ1-1; 9 nucleotides agree with TRBD1. V dropped 7 bases and J dropped 3; count of bases not matched to a gene: 6. This CDR3 contains 13 residues. Germline V gene data show CDR1 as GTSNPN and CDR2 as SVGIG (reference sequence). The CDR3 DNA reads TGTGCCTTGGACAGGGGACGGGACACTGAAGCTTTCTTT. Its translation: CALDRGRDTEAFF.

The V and J genes are TRBV9 and TRBJ1-1, with D unclear. Trimming took 3 bases from V and 2 from J, leaving 8 bases between them. CDR1 and CDR2 from the germline V gene are SGDLS and YYNGEE. The CDR3 is 13 residues long. Here the CDR3 reads CASSGTPNTEAFF. The CDR3 DNA reads as TGTGCCAGCAGCGGAACACCTAACACTGAAGCTTTCTTT. Full variable domain (rest looked up from reference TRBV9 and TRBJ1-1): DSGVTQTPKHLITATGQRVTLRCSPRSGDLSVYWYQQSLDQGLQFLIQYYNGEERAKGNILERFSAQQFPDLHSELNLSSLELGDSALYFCASSGTPNTEAFFGQGTRLTVV.

The chain couples TRBV27 to TRBJ1-5, with D perhaps TRBD1 (5 bases). Deletions cut 9 bases from V and 0 bases from J, with 12 bases between. The CDR3 is made up of 14 amino acids. CDR1 MNHEY and CDR2 SMNVEV come from the germline V gene (reference sequence). As DNA, the CDR3 is TGTGCCAGTAAGACAGCTTATAGCAATCAGCCCCAGCATTTT. Translated, it gives CASKTAYSNQPQHF.

The sample holds one count of this clone. The chain uses TRBV27 and TRBJ1-1; 9 bases align to TRBD1. From germline, CDR1 is MNHEY and CDR2 SMNVEV (reference sequence). The CDR3 is 16 amino acids. Trimming removed 6 bases from V and 3 bases from J; junction bases left unmatched: 11. CDR3 sequence: CASSPTGGFLDTEAFF. The DNA for the CDR3 is TGTGCCAGCAGCCCAACAGGGGGCTTCCTGGACACTGAAGCTTTCTTT.

This chain joins TRBV28 and TRBJ2-7; 10 bases match TRBD1. Trimming removed 4 bases from V and 0 bases from J; junction bases left unmatched: 9. Germline loops: CDR1 MDHEN, CDR2 SYDVKM. The length of the CDR3 is 17 residues. In DNA, the CDR3 is TGTGCCAGCAGTTCCCACTCGACAGGGGGCCCCTCCTACGAGCAGTACTTC. This encodes CASSSHSTGGPSYEQYF. Full variable domain (rest looked up from reference TRBV28 and TRBJ2-7): DVKVTQSSRYLVKRTGEKVFLECVQDMDHENMFWYRQDPGLGLRLIYFSYDVKMKEKGDIPEGYSVSREKKERFSLILESASTNQTSMYLCASSSHSTGGPSYEQYFGPGTRLTVT.

This clone appeared once. The rearrangement uses TRBV7-2 and TRBJ2-7; D might be TRBD2 (6 bases). The ends were cut back, 5 bases at V and 4 bases at J, with 12 bases in the middle. In germline, CDR1 is SGHTA, CDR2 FQGNSA. This CDR3 has 13 residues. CDR3 bases: TGTGCCAGCAGCACCCCGGGAGTATACGAGCAGTACTTC. It is translated as CASSTPGVYEQYF.

This clone was detected a few times. The chain joins TRBV10-3 to TRBJ2-5, with TRBD1 identical over 10 bases. Trimming cost V 10 bases and J 5 bases; bases outside gene matches: 13. The CDR3 runs to 15 residues. In germline, CDR1 is ENHRY, CDR2 SYGVKD. The CDR3 nucleotides are TGTGCCACCCTTACTCGGACAGGGGGAAGGGAGACCCAGTACTTC. This translates into CATLTRTGGRETQYF.

The V gene is TRBV7-9, the J gene TRBJ1-1; TRBD1 matches at 9 bases. V lost 10 bases, J lost 4 bases, and 7 bases stayed unmatched. The germline gives CDR1 SEHNR, CDR2 FQNEAQ (reference sequence). The CDR3 loop spans 13 amino acids. CDR3 sequence: CAIDRGSGTEAFF. The CDR3 region has the DNA TGTGCCATCGACAGGGGGAGTGGCACTGAAGCTTTCTTT.

V gene TRBV5-6 combines with J gene TRBJ1-1; possibly TRBD1 for D (5 bases). Trimming stripped 4 bases from V and 1 base from J, with 14 bases between. CDR1 and CDR2 from the germline V gene are SGHDT and YYEEEE. The CDR3 spans 15 residues. CDR3 sequence: CASSDRLTGNTEAFF. The CDR3 region has the DNA TGTGCCAGCAGCGATCGACTCACAGGGAACACTGAAGCTTTCTTT.

Worth noting for this clone: Sequence at one end of the junction differs from germline and may be a read error. This chain links TRBV5-4 with TRBJ2-5, with TRBD1 matching over 7 bases. CDR1 is SGHNT and CDR2 is YYREEE in the germline V gene (reference sequence). The CDR3 runs to 15 residues. This CDR3 is CASSRWTGTQGTQYF. In DNA form, the CDR3 reads TGTGCCAGCAGCAGATGGACAGGAACGCAAGGGACCCAGTACTTC.

This rearrangement joins TRBV25-1 to TRBJ2-1; D is perhaps TRBD1 (5 bases). The CDR3 extends over 15 amino acids. The germline V and J ends were trimmed by 1 base and 4 bases, with 11 bases remaining between them. Germline CDR1 is MGHDK and CDR2 is SYGVNS. The CDR3 reads CASSESQGAYNEQFF. In DNA, the CDR3 is TGTGCCAGCAGTGAATCCCAGGGCGCGTACAATGAGCAGTTCTTC.

This clone was recorded once. This chain joins TRBV29-1 and TRBJ1-5, with 10 bases aligning to TRBD1. The CDR3 is 15 amino acids. Germline CDR1 is SQVTM and CDR2 is ANQGSEA. With 6 bases clipped from V and 5 bases from J, the junction kept 10 bases outside the gene matches. CDR3 in amino acids: CSVVPGTGVDQPQHF. The CDR3 DNA sequence: TGCAGCGTCGTTCCCGGGACAGGGGTGGATCAGCCCCAGCATTTT. The full variable domain, rest sourced from reference TRBV29-1 and TRBJ1-5, is SAVISQKPSRDICQRGTSLTIQCQVDSQVTMMFWYRQQPGQSLTLIATANQGSEATYESGFVIDKFPISRPNLTFSTLTVSNMSPEDSSIYLCSVVPGTGVDQPQHFGDGTRLSIL.

This clone was observed a few times. The chain combines TRBV14 with TRBJ2-3; TRBD2 matches at 15 bases. The V gene end was trimmed by 4 bases and the J gene end by 6 bases; junction bases not matched to a gene: 8. Germline V gene data show CDR1 as SGHDN and CDR2 as FVKESK. This CDR3 is built from 17 residues. In DNA form, the CDR3 reads TGTGCCAGCAGCCCTCCGGGACTAGCGGGGGGATCGGATACGCAGTATTTT. As protein: CASSPPGLAGGSDTQYF. The whole variable domain, filled in from reference TRBV14 and TRBJ2-3, reads EAGVTQFPSHSVIEKGQTVTLRCDPISGHDNLYWYRRVMGKEIKFLLHFVKESKQDESGMPNNRFLAERTGGTYSTLKVQPAELEDSGVYFCASSPPGLAGGSDTQYFGPGTRLTVL.

This sequence joins TRBV29-1 and TRBJ2-7, with D perhaps TRBD1 (6 bases). The length of the CDR3 is 13 residues. The V gene lost 1 base and the J gene lost 7 bases, with 14 bases spanning the gap. Germline CDR1 SQVTM, CDR2 ANQGSEA. The CDR3 loop is CSVEVLRGREQYF. The CDR3 nucleotides read TGCAGCGTTGAAGTTCTCAGGGGAAGGGAGCAGTACTTC.

This clone was detected a few times. The chain has TRBV19 and TRBJ2-7; D is perhaps TRBD1 (6 bases). The V gene's germline CDR1 is LNHDA and CDR2 SQIVND (reference sequence). V gave up 5 bases and J gave up 3 bases, with 14 bases separating them. The CDR3 sequence is 14 residues long. The CDR3 DNA is TGTGCCAGTAGTTTCGGGACACGATACTACGAGCAGTACTTC. Its translation: CASSFGTRYYEQYF.

V and J are TRBV2 and TRBJ1-1, with TRBD1 as a possible D gene (6 bases). The CDR3 has 14 amino acids. The V gene's germline CDR1 is SNHLY and CDR2 FYNNEI. V was shortened by 3 bases and J by 0 bases, with 8 bases between the two germline ends. The CDR3 DNA sequence: TGTGCCAGCAGTGATGCAGGGGTGAACACTGAAGCTTTCTTT. This codes for CASSDAGVNTEAFF. Full variable domain (rest looked up from reference TRBV2 and TRBJ1-1): EPEVTQTPSHQVTQMGQEVILRCVPISNHLYFYWYRQILGQKVEFLVSFYNNEISEKSEIFDDQFSVERPDGSNFTLKIRSTKLEDSAMYFCASSDAGVNTEAFFGQGTRLTVV.

This sequence joins TRBV19 and TRBJ2-3, with D possibly being TRBD1 (5 bases). Germline CDR1 LNHDA, CDR2 SQIVND (reference sequence). Trimming cost V 5 bases and J 4 bases, with 22 bases left between them. This CDR3 spans 17 amino acids. This CDR3 is CASSPDKASFSPDTQYF. Written as DNA, the CDR3 is TGTGCCAGTAGTCCGGACAAGGCTTCCTTTTCCCCAGATACGCAGTATTTT.